This T cell receptor (beta chain) was retrieved from a study of T cell changes during pregnancy in multiple sclerosis. The V end was cut by 6 bases, the J end by 4 bases, with 8 bases between. CDR1 is MNHEY and CDR2 is SVGAGI in the germline V gene. CDR3 length: 12 amino acids. Sequencing used immunoSEQ multiplex PCR; TCRdb keeps in-frame clones, though not all of them. The sample consists of some 97,000 clones, around 92% of them appearing once. This clonotype originated in a female donor with multiple sclerosis, enrolled in a pregnancy study. The genes are TRBV6-5 and TRBJ2-3; no definite D call. Sequenced material: peripheral blood, taken after pregnancy. The CDR3 loop reads CASRAASDTQYF. The CDR3 DNA is TGTGCCAGCAGGGCCGCCTCAGATACGCAGTATTTT.